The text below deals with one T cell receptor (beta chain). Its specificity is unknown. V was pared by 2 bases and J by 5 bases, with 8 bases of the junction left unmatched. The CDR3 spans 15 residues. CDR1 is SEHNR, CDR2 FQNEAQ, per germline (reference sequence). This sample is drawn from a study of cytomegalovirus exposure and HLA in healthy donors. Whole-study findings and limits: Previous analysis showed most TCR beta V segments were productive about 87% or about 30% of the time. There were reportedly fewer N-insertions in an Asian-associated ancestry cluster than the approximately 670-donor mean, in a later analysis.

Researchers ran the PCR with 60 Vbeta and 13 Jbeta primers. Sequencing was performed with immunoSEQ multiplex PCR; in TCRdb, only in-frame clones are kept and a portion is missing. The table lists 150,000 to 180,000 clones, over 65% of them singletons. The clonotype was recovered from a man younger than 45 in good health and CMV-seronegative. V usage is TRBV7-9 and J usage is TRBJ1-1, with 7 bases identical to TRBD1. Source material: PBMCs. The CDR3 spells CASSLSGRGSTEAFF. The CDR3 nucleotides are TGTGCCAGCAGCTTATCCGGCAGGGGGTCAACTGAAGCTTTCTTT.